These 2 T cell receptor beta chains came from one sample sequenced in a study of cytomegalovirus exposure and HLA in healthy donors. The PCR had 60 Vbeta and 13 Jbeta primers. Here immunoSEQ multiplex PCR was the method, and the copy in TCRdb shows in-frame clones only, minus some. The table lists about 120,000 clones, 55% to 65% of them singletons, with over 8.5% in the top ten. The specimen was PBMCs. The receptors derive from a woman aged 40 to 50 in good health and CMV-seropositive.

The chain employs TRBV12-5 and TRBJ2-1; 12 nucleotides line up with TRBD2. The CDR3 runs 18 residues. Germline CDR1 LGHNT, CDR2 FRNRAP. V trimming: 0 bases; J trimming: 3 bases; junction bases outside the gene matches: 6. The CDR3 is CASGLVLQTSGSYNEQFF. CDR3 coding DNA: TGTGCTAGTGGTTTGGTACTTCAGACTAGCGGGAGCTACAATGAGCAGTTCTTC.

This sequence joins TRBV5-4 and TRBJ1-1, with D perhaps matching TRBD1 (6 bases). Trimming stripped 6 bases from V and 1 base from J, with 16 bases between. CDR3 size: 15 residues. CDR1 SGHNT and CDR2 YYREEE come from the germline V gene (reference sequence). The CDR3 region has the DNA TGTGCCAGCACCGAGACAGGATACCGGAACACTGAAGCTTTCTTT. The encoded protein is CASTETGYRNTEAFF.